The 6 T cell receptor beta chains listed next were all sequenced from one sample in a study of beta chain features in type 1 diabetes. Study results and limitations: Across all four CD4+ subsets, people with type 1 diabetes showed modestly shorter TCRB CDR3s.

The authors reverse transcribed all of the isolated RNA, so sequencing captured expressed TCRB transcripts. Sequenced by immunoSEQ multiplex PCR; TCRdb stores in-frame clones only, minus some. This table has hundreds of thousands of clones, around an eighth appearing once. These receptors have no identified antigens. The sample was naive CD4+ T cells from blood. Receptors originate from a man between 18 and 29 years old with type 1 diabetes.

The chain joins TRBV18 to TRBJ1-2; D not resolved. CDR1 is KGHSH, CDR2 LQKENI, per germline. V was shortened by 8 bases and J by 3 bases, with 10 bases between the two germline ends. The CDR3 has 12 residues. CDR3 sequence: CASTQRDYGYTF. The CDR3 DNA follows: TGTGCCAGCACCCAGAGAGACTATGGCTACACCTTC.

This clone was seen a handful of times. The J gene is TRBJ1-6, the V gene TRBV15; tentative D call: TRBD1 (5 bases). V was cut by 4 bases and J by 10 bases, with 11 bases left in between. This CDR3 is 13 amino acids long. Per the germline V gene, CDR1 is LNHNV and CDR2 is YYDKDF (reference sequence). The CDR3 bases are TGTGCCACCAGCATCGGGACTGGATCACCCCTCCACTTT. Amino acids: CATSIGTGSPLHF.

The V gene is TRBV6-5, the J gene TRBJ1-2; no clear D gene. The CDR3 covers 14 residues. Germline lookup yields CDR1 MNHEY and CDR2 SVGAGI. The germline V and J ends were trimmed by 4 bases and 4 bases, with 13 bases remaining between them. The CDR3 nucleotides read TGTGCCAGCAGTTCCCCTACGAGGGCCTATGGCTACACCTTC. Translation gives CASSSPTRAYGYTF.

This clone was counted only a few times. Other DNA variants within this sample encode the same CDR3. The rearrangement uses TRBV18 and TRBJ2-7; 8 bases are a match to TRBD1. The CDR3 consists of 14 residues. Germline V CDR1 and CDR2: KGHSH, LQKENI. V was clipped by 2 bases and J by 0 bases; unmatched bases: 0. The CDR3 nucleotides are TGTGCCAGCTCACCAGGACAGGGCTCCTACGAGCAGTACTTC. Translated: CASSPGQGSYEQYF.

Only a few counts were recorded for this clone. The chain carries TRBV19 and TRBJ1-5; D call uncertain. V gave up 10 bases and J gave up 0 bases, with 16 bases separating them. From germline, CDR1 is LNHDA and CDR2 SQIVND (reference sequence). The CDR3 is 15 residues long. DNA of the CDR3: TGTGCCACCGCGTTGGAACCCGATAGCAATCAGCCCCAGCATTTT. Amino acid sequence: CATALEPDSNQPQHF. Looking up the rest from reference TRBV19 and TRBJ1-5 gives the full variable domain: DGGITQSPKYLFRKEGQNVTLSCEQNLNHDAMYWYRQDPGQGLRLIYYSQIVNDFQKGDIAEGYSVSREKKESFPLTVTSAQKNPTAFYLCATALEPDSNQPQHFGDGTRLSIL.

This clone has only a few counts. The chain is built from TRBV28 and TRBJ2-4; D is perhaps TRBD1 (5 bases). Germline CDR1 and CDR2: MDHEN and SYDVKM. This CDR3 spans 15 amino acids. V was cut by 5 bases and J by 5 bases, with 16 bases left in between. This CDR3 is CASSRNQGSQNIQYF. Written as DNA, the CDR3 is TGTGCCAGCAGTAGGAATCAGGGTAGCCAAAACATTCAGTACTTC.